The rows below give T cell receptor beta chains drawn from one sample of a study of T-cell reconstitution after alpha-beta-depleted transplantation in children. TCRdb fed the PCR reads into MiXCR, producing one record per CDR3 protein. The sample holds roughly 100,000 distinct CDR3 sequences, about 7.5% seen once. The sequencing here drew on PBMCs, taken before TCRalphabeta/CD19-depleted stem cell transplant. The origin of the receptors is a boy younger than 10 with acute lymphoblastic leukemia, due to receive a stem cell transplant. The CDR3 runs from the conserved cysteine through the conserved F or W. A D gene is named only where the DNA matches it firmly.

d_call	v_call	j_call	cdr3_aa
NA	TRBV4-2	TRBJ1-1	CASSQEGDMNTEAFF
NA	TRBV10-3	TRBJ2-1	CAISEFETGRGNEQFF
NA	TRBV20-1	TRBJ2-7	CSAGRQGGRDEQYF
TRBD2	TRBV20-1	TRBJ2-3	CSAREGGGDNTDTQYF
NA	TRBV12-3/TRBV12-4	TRBJ1-1	CASSLGRAHPEAFF
NA	TRBV27	TRBJ2-7	CASSLADLGVYEQYF
TRBD2	TRBV20-1	TRBJ2-3	CSARDHRAGGADTQYF
NA	TRBV5-5	TRBJ2-7	CASSALGYEQYF
NA	TRBV5-1	TRBJ2-3	CASSLVPGLTDTQYF
NA	TRBV7-2	TRBJ2-7	CASSLRTGMGYEQYF
NA	TRBV4-1	TRBJ1-2	CASSRGDGYTF
NA	TRBV5-6	TRBJ2-6	CASSLVSGANVLTF
NA	TRBV7-2	TRBJ2-7	CASSLGLGQYF
NA	TRBV3-1	TRBJ1-4	CASSQGGGDEKLFF
NA	TRBV7-2	TRBJ1-6	CASSFSTGNSPLHF
TRBD2	TRBV6-2/TRBV6-3	TRBJ2-2	CASTRTSGSNTGELFF
NA	TRBV2	TRBJ1-2	CASSESTANYGYTF
NA	TRBV28	TRBJ1-5	CASSLLRDVEPQHF
NA	TRBV28	TRBJ2-3	CASRLDVTDTQYF
NA	TRBV20-1	TRBJ1-5	CSAKDFQGPNQPQHF
TRBD1	TRBV12-3/TRBV12-4	TRBJ2-1	CASSPDRGGQFF
NA	TRBV5-1	TRBJ2-1	CASSLVFGRPNEQFF
TRBD1	TRBV12-5	TRBJ1-6	CASAAGTANSPLHF
NA	TRBV7-6	TRBJ1-6	CASSLHRSYNSPLHF
TRBD1	TRBV7-8	TRBJ2-3	CASSLLGTGTDTQYF
TRBD1	TRBV7-9	TRBJ2-1	CASSGQGLDEQFF
NA	TRBV4-1	TRBJ2-7	CASSQGLGAYEQYF
TRBD1	TRBV20-1	TRBJ1-1	CSADRGLNTEAFF
NA	TRBV5-1	TRBJ2-7	CASSFAHEQYF
NA	TRBV5-5	TRBJ2-2	CASSLVPGELFF
NA	TRBV12-3/TRBV12-4	TRBJ2-3	CASSLGFTDTQYF
TRBD2	TRBV7-3	TRBJ2-1	CASSPDSGGAGNAEQFF
TRBD2	TRBV20-1	TRBJ2-7	CSARDQGLAGYDSYEQYF
NA	TRBV9	TRBJ1-2	CASSPKGGTIYGYTF
NA	TRBV14	TRBJ1-1	CASSRLGRNTEAFF
NA	TRBV28	TRBJ1-1	CASTPWLNTEAFF
NA	TRBV5-6	TRBJ1-5	CASSSRQNNQPQHF
TRBD2	TRBV11-2	TRBJ2-7	CASSLDPTSGVLNF
TRBD2	TRBV5-1	TRBJ2-3	CASRRIAGSTDTQYF
NA	TRBV5-5	TRBJ1-1	CASSSLGRPVNTEAFF
NA	TRBV7-9	TRBJ2-5	CASSSRGEETQYF
NA	TRBV4-2	TRBJ2-7	CASSQDYEVYEQYF
TRBD1	TRBV3-1	TRBJ1-1	CASSPQGAGAEAFF
NA	TRBV12-3/TRBV12-4	TRBJ1-3	CASSFPGVGNTIYF
NA	TRBV5-1	TRBJ1-1	CASSSDTAMNTEAFF
TRBD1	TRBV9	TRBJ2-6	CASSVNRGLTGANVLTF
NA	TRBV3-1	TRBJ1-2	CASSQVGQVQRGHYGYTF
TRBD1	TRBV3-1	TRBJ2-5	CASSGPGQGHQETQYF
NA	TRBV11-2	TRBJ1-6	CASSFPIILDGNSPLHF
NA	TRBV6-1	TRBJ2-5	CASSDSGYSETQYF
NA	TRBV7-9	TRBJ1-2	CASSLALEGYTF
NA	TRBV3-1	TRBJ2-2	CASRKMGRNTGELFF
NA	TRBV5-1	TRBJ1-1	CASSPEGVRTEAFF
NA	TRBV12-3/TRBV12-4	TRBJ2-1	CASIPEGSSYNEQFF